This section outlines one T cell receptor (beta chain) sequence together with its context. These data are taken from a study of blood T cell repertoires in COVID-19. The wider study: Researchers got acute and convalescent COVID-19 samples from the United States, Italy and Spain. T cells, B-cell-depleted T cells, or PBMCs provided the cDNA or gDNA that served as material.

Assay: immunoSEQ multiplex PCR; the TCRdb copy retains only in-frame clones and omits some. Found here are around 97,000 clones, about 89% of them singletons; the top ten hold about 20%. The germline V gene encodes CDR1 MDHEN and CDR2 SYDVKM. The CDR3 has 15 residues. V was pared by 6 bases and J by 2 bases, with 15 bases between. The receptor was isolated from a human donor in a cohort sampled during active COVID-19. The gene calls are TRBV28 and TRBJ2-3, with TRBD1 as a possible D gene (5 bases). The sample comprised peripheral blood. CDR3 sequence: CASSLGRSNTDTQYF. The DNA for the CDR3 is TGTGCCAGCAGCCTGGGGCGGTCGAACACAGATACGCAGTATTTT.